The present entry profiles one TCR beta chain with its context. Its antigen is unknown. This entry comes from a study of T cell responses to AZD1222 COVID-19 vaccine. The study's findings and limits: Mapped onto spike, vaccine-associated CD4 TCRs spanned it and were dominant at 160-218 and 743-854.

Repertoires were generated with immunoSEQ multiplex PCR, while TCRdb's copy carries only in-frame clones and drops some. In the table there are about 120,000 clones, 80% to 95% of which are singletons. This TCR came from an adult who received the AZD1222 COVID-19 vaccine. The specimen comprised peripheral blood, sampled 28 days after the second AZD1222 dose.

The CDR3 is CASSKVPVREGNQPQHF. The CDR3 region has the DNA TGCGCCAGCAGCAAGGTCCCGGTCCGGGAGGGCAATCAGCCCCAGCATTTT. V is TRBV5-1 and J is TRBJ1-5; D remains unclear. Germline lookup yields CDR1 SGHRS and CDR2 YFSETQ. Between the trimmed V and J ends, which lost 4 bases and 2 bases, there was a span of 19 bases. The CDR3 length is 17 residues.